This T cell receptor (beta chain) came from a study of CD8+CD57+ T cells in acquired aplastic anemia. According to the study, genomic DNA was the template for TCR beta VDJ and CDR3 profiling. TCRdb re-called the reads with MiXCR, one entry per CDR3 protein. The repertoire consists of about 190,000 distinct CDR3 sequences, with roughly half occurring once and the leading ten covering approximately 15%. The CDR3 has 15 amino acids. The sample consisted of sorted CD4+, CD8+, or CD8+CD57+ T cells (not recorded which) from PBMCs. V is TRBV3-2 and J is TRBJ2-7; TRBD2, the table's D call, lacks a check against the DNA. TRBV3-2 has pseudogene status. The clonotype comes from a human donor in good health, serving as a control. The CDR3 nucleotides are TGTGCCAGCAGCCAAGAAATGACAGACCCGGGCGAGCAGTACTTC. Translation: CASSQEMTDPGEQYF.